The sequence of this T cell receptor (beta chain) was determined in a study of T cell responses to AZD1222 COVID-19 vaccine. Profiling relied on immunoSEQ multiplex PCR, and the TCRdb table lists in-frame clones only, not all of them. This sample has some 180,000 clones, with about 93% found just once. The CDR3 extends over 11 amino acids. Germline lookup yields CDR1 SGHTA and CDR2 FQGTGA. Trimming cost V 6 bases and J 9 bases, with 9 bases left between them. Comment on this clone: Its antigen is unknown.

General study findings and limits: The sample set comprised mostly white British donors with more females, and clonal diversity was possibly underestimated. Only 5 to 7 individuals given AZD1222 were seropositive at baseline.

The TCR comes from an adult who received the AZD1222 COVID-19 vaccine. The starting material was peripheral blood, obtained 28 days after the second AZD1222 dose. V and J are TRBV7-3 and TRBJ1-5; D is uncertain. CDR3 loop: CASSLIGPQHF. Here the CDR3 DNA reads TGTGCCAGCAGTCTCATCGGGCCCCAGCATTTT. The full variable domain, its missing parts supplied by reference TRBV7-3 and TRBJ1-5, is GAGVSQTPSNKVTEKGKYVELRCDPISGHTALYWYRQSLGQGPEFLIYFQGTGAADDSGLPNDRFFAVRPEGSVSTLKIQRTERGDSAVYLCASSLIGPQHFGDGTRLSIL.